What follows describes a single T cell receptor beta chain. This sample is part of a study of shared clonotypes between healthy human individuals. Libraries were prepared by immunoSEQ multiplex PCR; TCRdb keeps only in-frame clonotypes and omits some of them. Seen here are approximately 250,000 clones, about 65% observed once, and the top ten hold over 8.5%. The sequencing sample was made of memory CD4+ T cells sorted from blood. The subset denotes: CD45RA-negative fraction. The clonotype originates from a young man in good health.

The CDR3 protein is CASSEASLALGYGYTF. Written as DNA, the CDR3 is TGTGCCAGCAGTGAAGCATCATTGGCTCTAGGATATGGCTACACCTTC. V usage is TRBV6-1 and J usage is TRBJ1-2, with D hard to call. This CDR3 is 16 amino acids long. Germline V gives CDR1 MNHNS, CDR2 SASEGT. The V and J ends lost 0 bases and 5 bases respectively, with 16 bases between them.